One and the same sample provided the 27 T cell receptor beta chains below, sequenced in a study of CD8+ T cells in alopecia areata (dated by TCRdb to the late 2010s). Libraries were prepared through the immunoSEQ multiplex PCR assay. To provide template for TCR sequencing, every sample had RNA extracted and reverse transcribed into cDNA. In TCRdb, the immuneACCESS table is reduced to in-frame sequences with V and J assigned. These tables do not hold every clone; where another copy was compared, an unresolved V gene accounts for under half, and the others remain unexplained. The sample records some 110,000 clones, 50% to 75% of which are singletons. Around 30% of the sample comes from the top ten. This specimen's time point label, per the study, means: more than 3 weeks on oral tofacitinib. Read against the paper, the sample's treatment or condition label means: oral pan-JAK inhibitor, 5-10 mg twice daily.

The source was CD8+ T cells sorted from blood, collected at week 4, from a patient treated with tofacitinib. Every receptor here comes from a human donor with alopecia areata.

The chain has TRBV14 and TRBJ1-1; no firm D call. The V gene lost 1 base and the J gene lost 0 bases, with 12 bases spanning the gap. Germline V lookup: CDR1 SGHDN, CDR2 FVKESK. This CDR3 spans 16 amino acids. CDR3 in DNA: TGTGCCAGCAGCCAAGTCCCTAGCTTCATGAACACTGAAGCTTTCTTT. Translating it yields CASSQVPSFMNTEAFF. Together with reference TRBV14 and TRBJ1-1, the CDR3 gives the full variable domain: EAGVTQFPSHSVIEKGQTVTLRCDPISGHDNLYWYRRVMGKEIKFLLHFVKESKQDESGMPNNRFLAERTGGTYSTLKVQPAELEDSGVYFCASSQVPSFMNTEAFFGQGTRLTVV.

The gene calls are TRBV5-1 and TRBJ1-1; tentative D call: TRBD1 (6 bases). CDR3 length: 14 residues. Germline values: CDR1 SGHRS, CDR2 YFSETQ. The germline V and J ends were trimmed by 4 bases and 5 bases, with 15 bases remaining between them. CDR3 amino acids: CASSPERGLTEAFF. For the CDR3, the DNA is TGCGCCAGCAGCCCGGAGAGGGGGTTAACTGAAGCTTTCTTT.

This rearrangement joins TRBV4-1 to TRBJ2-7; D is uncertain. Per germline, CDR1 MGHRA and CDR2 YSYEKL. The CDR3 has 15 residues. V gave up 1 base and J gave up 2 bases, with 12 bases separating them. This chain's CDR3 is CASSQGPGPTYEQYF. The CDR3 DNA reads as TGCGCCAGCAGCCAAGGCCCTGGACCGACCTACGAGCAGTACTTC.

This clone was seen only a few times. The chain carries TRBV29-1 and TRBJ1-2; TRBD1 is a possible D gene (6 bases). The CDR3 has 12 residues. Germline CDR1 SQVTM, CDR2 ANQGSEA. The V and J ends lost 6 bases and 1 base respectively, with 9 bases between them. DNA of the CDR3: TGCAGCGTCCAGGACAGTAACTATGGCTACACCTTC. It is translated as CSVQDSNYGYTF.

This clone was detected only a few times. CDR3 sequence: CASSLGDITEAFF. Here the CDR3 DNA reads TGTGCCAGCAGTCTTGGGGATATCACTGAAGCTTTCTTT. The chain combines TRBV25-1 with TRBJ1-1; D unresolved. The CDR3 spans 13 residues. The V gene lost 5 bases and the J gene lost 4 bases, with 11 bases spanning the gap. Germline loops: CDR1 MGHDK, CDR2 SYGVNS.

This clone was observed a few times. The V gene is TRBV29-1, the J gene TRBJ2-5; D might be TRBD1 (6 bases). In germline, CDR1 is SQVTM, CDR2 ANQGSEA. Deletions cut 0 bases from V and 1 base from J, with 18 bases between. The CDR3 consists of 17 residues. The CDR3 nucleotides read TGCAGCGTTGAAGATCTTGAAGACAGGCCCAGCCAAGAGACCCAGTACTTC. Protein product: CSVEDLEDRPSQETQYF. The whole variable domain, filled in from reference TRBV29-1 and TRBJ2-5, reads SAVISQKPSRDICQRGTSLTIQCQVDSQVTMMFWYRQQPGQSLTLIATANQGSEATYESGFVIDKFPISRPNLTFSTLTVSNMSPEDSSIYLCSVEDLEDRPSQETQYFGPGTRLLVL.

The CDR3 loop is CASTQRQGRPLHF. The CDR3 DNA reads as TGTGCCAGCACCCAACGACAGGGGAGGCCCCTCCACTTT. The chain recombines TRBV6-6 with TRBJ1-6; 8 nucleotides agree with TRBD1. Trimming cost V 7 bases and J 13 bases; bases outside gene matches: 9. The length of the CDR3 is 13 residues. Germline lookup yields CDR1 MNHNY and CDR2 SVGAGI (reference sequence).

The rearrangement uses TRBV7-9 and TRBJ2-3, with TRBD2 matching 8 bases. CDR1 is SEHNR and CDR2 is FQNEAQ in the germline V gene (reference sequence). The CDR3 is 15 amino acids. V shed 2 bases, J shed 4 bases, and the junction held 5 bases outside the gene matches. The CDR3 nucleotides read TGTGCCAGCAGCTTAACAGCGGGGGACGCAGATACGCAGTATTTT. It yields the protein CASSLTAGDADTQYF.

This clone was seen only a few times. V is TRBV27 and J is TRBJ1-1, with D possibly being TRBD1 (5 bases). V lost 3 bases, J lost 5 bases, and 7 bases lay in between. In germline, CDR1 is MNHEY, CDR2 SMNVEV (reference sequence). The CDR3 has 12 residues. The CDR3 DNA reads as TGTGCCAGCAGTTTTGAGGGGACTGAAGCTTTCTTT. Residues: CASSFEGTEAFF.

The chain carries TRBV6-5 and TRBJ1-2; D may be TRBD1 (6 bases). Germline assignment: CDR1 MNHEY and CDR2 SVGAGI. CDR3 length equals 13 residues. V gave up 4 bases and J gave up 3 bases, with 9 bases separating them. CDR3 region: CASSWRQDYGYTF. The CDR3 nucleotides are TGTGCCAGCAGTTGGAGACAGGACTATGGCTACACCTTC.

This clone has more than one count but fewer than ten. V usage is TRBV29-1 and J usage is TRBJ1-2; D is perhaps TRBD1 (5 bases). Germline loops: CDR1 SQVTM, CDR2 ANQGSEA. The CDR3 has 13 residues. V shed 2 bases and J shed 3 bases, with 10 bases lying between them. DNA of the CDR3: TGCAGCGTTGAAACAGGCAGCGACTATGGCTACACCTTC. Translation: CSVETGSDYGYTF.

This clone was seen just once. The chain links TRBV9 to TRBJ2-5; maybe TRBD1 (5 bases). Trimming took off 0 bases at V and 4 bases at J, with 22 bases between the two ends. Germline loops: CDR1 SGDLS, CDR2 YYNGEE. The CDR3 has 18 amino acids. The CDR3 loop reads CASSVVVGSRAPGETQYF. The CDR3 DNA reads TGTGCCAGCAGCGTAGTGGTTGGTTCCAGGGCCCCTGGAGAGACCCAGTACTTC.

The chain uses TRBV29-1 and TRBJ2-7; TRBD1 might be the D (7 bases). CDR3 length: 15 amino acids. Germline assignment: CDR1 SQVTM and CDR2 ANQGSEA. The V end was cut by 0 bases, the J end by 0 bases, with 12 bases between. CDR3 nucleotides: TGCAGCGTTGAAGATCCGGGGGACAGCTCCTACGAGCAGTACTTC. Its protein product is CSVEDPGDSSYEQYF.

This clone was seen only a few times. The chain carries TRBV4-1 and TRBJ2-5; no clear D gene. V gave up 4 bases and J gave up 3 bases, with 9 bases separating them. Germline assignment: CDR1 MGHRA and CDR2 YSYEKL. CDR3 length: 13 amino acids. CDR3 amino acids: CASSPTHEETQYF. In DNA form, the CDR3 reads TGCGCCAGCAGCCCCACCCACGAAGAGACCCAGTACTTC.

In DNA, the CDR3 is TGTGCCAGCAGTGCCGGCTACGAGCAGTACTTC. Amino acid sequence: CASSAGYEQYF. The chain joins TRBV6-1 to TRBJ2-7; D remains ambiguous. The CDR3 covers 11 residues. Trimming took 4 bases from V and 3 from J, leaving 4 bases between them. Germline V gene data show CDR1 as MNHNS and CDR2 as SASEGT.

This chain joins TRBV7-8 and TRBJ2-5; D remains unclear. Per germline, CDR1 SGHVS and CDR2 FQNEAQ. The CDR3 is 14 amino acids. Trimming took off 1 base at V and 0 bases at J, with 6 bases between the two ends. In DNA form, the CDR3 reads TGTGCCAGCAGCTTAGAATTGTACCAAGAGACCCAGTACTTC. This encodes CASSLELYQETQYF.

This chain links TRBV15 with TRBJ2-7; TRBD1 is a possible D gene (6 bases). CDR1 LNHNV and CDR2 YYDKDF come from the germline V gene (reference sequence). CDR3 length: 13 residues. V lost 5 bases, J lost 11 bases, and 19 bases lay in between. The CDR3 region is CATSYYGTFLEYF. The DNA for the CDR3 is TGTGCCACCAGCTACTATGGGACATTCCTGGAGTACTTC.

The chain employs TRBV30 and TRBJ2-1; the match to TRBD2 covers 8 bases. This CDR3 region has 13 residues. Losses at the gene ends were 8 bases for V and 6 bases for J; bases not matched to a gene: 9. Germline V gives CDR1 GTSNPN, CDR2 SVGIG (reference sequence). CDR3 sequence (DNA): TGTGCCGGGCGGGGGGCCCAGGGCAATGAGCAGTTCTTC. Its translation: CAGRGAQGNEQFF.

The chain uses TRBV7-9 and TRBJ2-5; D remains unclear. This CDR3 has 13 residues. Deletions cut 5 bases from V and 0 bases from J, with 7 bases between. Germline CDR1 is SEHNR and CDR2 is FQNEAQ (reference sequence). CDR3 DNA sequence: TGTGCCAGCAGCCCCCCGTACCAAGAGACCCAGTACTTC. Translated: CASSPPYQETQYF.

The chain has TRBV7-9 and TRBJ1-1, with D perhaps TRBD1 (6 bases). The germline CDR1 and CDR2 sequences are SEHNR and FQNEAQ (reference sequence). Trimming left V 5 bases short and J 5 bases short, with 15 bases between. CDR3 size: 14 residues. The CDR3 region is CASSPHEGVTEAFF. CDR3 in DNA: TGTGCCAGCAGCCCCCATGAGGGGGTGACTGAAGCTTTCTTT.

This chain links TRBV4-1 with TRBJ1-6; the D is unclear. Germline CDR1 is MGHRA and CDR2 is YSYEKL. V was clipped by 8 bases and J by 0 bases, with 14 bases between them. This CDR3 has 16 residues. The DNA for the CDR3 is TGCGCCAGCGCCGGGATTGCGAGCTCCTATAATTCACCCCTCCACTTT. Its translation: CASAGIASSYNSPLHF.

This clone was seen only a few times. The chain recombines TRBV4-1 with TRBJ2-7; 8 bases map to TRBD1. V was pared by 0 bases and J by 4 bases, with 5 bases of the junction left unmatched. CDR1 and CDR2 from the germline V gene are MGHRA and YSYEKL. The CDR3 is 15 residues long. CDR3 nucleotide sequence: TGCGCCAGCAGCCAAGACCAAGGACAGGGTTACGAGCAGTACTTC. Its translation is CASSQDQGQGYEQYF.

V is TRBV4-1 and J is TRBJ1-5, with 11 bases that match TRBD1. This CDR3 has 16 amino acids. V lost 5 bases and J lost 5; bases outside the gene matches: 8. Germline V gene data show CDR1 as MGHRA and CDR2 as YSYEKL. In DNA form, the CDR3 reads TGCGCCAGCAGCGGGCCGGGACAGGGGGATCATCAGCCCCAGCATTTT. It is translated as CASSGPGQGDHQPQHF.

The rearrangement links TRBV29-1 to TRBJ1-1; D is uncertain. V was cut by 3 bases and J by 1 base, with 6 bases left in between. The CDR3 extends over 12 amino acids. Germline CDR1 is SQVTM and CDR2 is ANQGSEA. The CDR3, as DNA: TGCAGCGTTGATTTATCGAACACTGAAGCTTTCTTT. Translation gives CSVDLSNTEAFF.

The rearrangement joins TRBV29-1 to TRBJ1-1, with D perhaps TRBD1 (5 bases). Per the germline V gene, CDR1 is SQVTM and CDR2 is ANQGSEA. This CDR3 region has 11 residues. Trimming shortened V by 4 bases and J by 4 bases, and 7 bases separated the two germline ends. The CDR3 DNA reads as TGCAGCGTTGGAGGGACCACTGAAGCTTTCTTT. Translated: CSVGGTTEAFF.

The rearrangement links TRBV30 to TRBJ2-7; D gene ambiguous. The CDR3 contains 11 residues. With 3 bases removed from V and 7 bases from J, the gap between germline ends came to 10 bases. Germline V gene sequence: CDR1 GTSNPN, CDR2 SVGIG (reference sequence). This CDR3 reads CAWSPLREQYF. DNA of the CDR3: TGTGCCTGGAGCCCCCTCAGGGAGCAGTACTTC.

The chain is built from TRBV29-1 and TRBJ2-6; the D gene is possibly TRBD1 (6 bases). This CDR3 has 14 amino acids. From germline, CDR1 is SQVTM and CDR2 ANQGSEA. V shed 7 bases and J shed 2 bases, with 12 bases lying between them. DNA for the CDR3: TGCAGCGCTCTGACAGGCACTGGGGCCAACGTCCTGACTTTC. It codes for CSALTGTGANVLTF.